This T cell receptor beta chain stems from a study of CD8 T cells in Susac syndrome. CD8+ and CD4+ T cells from blood underwent TCR beta sequencing, which was carried out in a high-throughput format. FACS was used to enrich TEMRA cells, whereas the CD8+ and CD4+ T cells were obtained by negative isolation. This CDR3 is built from 18 residues. Germline V gives CDR1 DFQATT, CDR2 SNEGSKA (reference sequence). The junction had 20 bases not matched to a gene; V was cut back by 6 bases and J by 4 bases. With random hexamers, about 0.5 to 1 ug RNA was reverse transcribed. The immunoSEQ assay covered 54 Vbeta and 13 Jbeta segments for CDR3. TCRdb reprocessed the immunoSEQ multiplex PCR reads with MiXCR, giving one entry per CDR3 protein. The sample consists of 90,000 to 150,000 distinct CDR3 sequences, roughly 94% of them appearing once.

Sequencing used CD4+ T cells from PBMCs. The receptor was derived from a human donor in good health. The V gene is TRBV20-1, the J gene TRBJ2-5; 10 bases are shared with TRBD2. CDR3 residues: CSAPPPLAGEPSGETQYF. The CDR3 DNA is TGCAGTGCCCCCCCTCCCCTAGCGGGAGAGCCGTCGGGAGAGACCCAGTACTTC.